This record concerns one T cell receptor (beta chain) sequence. Its antigen remains unidentified. The CDR3 loop spans 15 amino acids. Trimming stripped 0 bases from V and 2 bases from J, with 11 bases between. Per the germline V gene, CDR1 is SGHRS and CDR2 is YFSETQ. This record comes from a study of T cells in localized non-small cell lung cancer. Study conclusions and caveats: Adjacent uninvolved lung had the highest clonality, suggesting focused antigen responses. When the top 100 tumor clones were examined, a median approximately 62 of them also appeared in the adjacent lung, which was paired and uninvolved.

Method: immunoSEQ multiplex PCR; TCRdb's copy keeps in-frame clones and lacks some. Of about 21,000 clones listed, about four fifths are singletons. The material was peripheral blood, obtained before any cancer treatment. The gene calls are TRBV5-1 and TRBJ1-1, with D perhaps TRBD1 (5 bases). The TCR was taken from a man aged 35 to 69 with stage I lung adenocarcinoma. The CDR3 coding sequence is TGCGCCAGCAGCTTGGAGGGGAGCATAAACACTGAAGCTTTCTTT. It encodes CASSLEGSINTEAFF.